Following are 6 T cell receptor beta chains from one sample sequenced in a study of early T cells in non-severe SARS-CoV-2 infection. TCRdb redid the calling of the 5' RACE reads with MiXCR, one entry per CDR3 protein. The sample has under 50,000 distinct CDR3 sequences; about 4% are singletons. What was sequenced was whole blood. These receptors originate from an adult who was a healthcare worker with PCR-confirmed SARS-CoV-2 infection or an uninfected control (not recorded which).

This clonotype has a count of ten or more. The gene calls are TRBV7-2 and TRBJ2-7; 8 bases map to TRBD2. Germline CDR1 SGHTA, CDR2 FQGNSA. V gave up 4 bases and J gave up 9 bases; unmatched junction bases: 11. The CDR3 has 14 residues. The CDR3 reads CASSSLGTSKGQYF. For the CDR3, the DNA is TGTGCCAGCAGCTCTCTCGGGACTAGTAAGGGGCAGTACTTC.

As DNA, the CDR3 is TGTGCCAGCAGTCGGACAGCAACAGATACGCAGTATTTT. Its translation: CASSRTATDTQYF. The chain carries TRBV3-1 and TRBJ2-3; TRBD1 might be the D (6 bases). The length of the CDR3 is 13 residues. The germline V gene encodes CDR1 LGHDT and CDR2 YNNKEL (reference sequence). Trimming left V 6 bases short and J 3 bases short, with 10 bases between.

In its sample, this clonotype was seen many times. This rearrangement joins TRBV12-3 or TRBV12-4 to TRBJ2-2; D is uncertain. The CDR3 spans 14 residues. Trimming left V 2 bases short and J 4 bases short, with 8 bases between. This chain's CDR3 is CASSLRQVTGELFF. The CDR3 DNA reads TGTGCCAGCAGTTTAAGGCAGGTCACCGGGGAGCTGTTTTTT.

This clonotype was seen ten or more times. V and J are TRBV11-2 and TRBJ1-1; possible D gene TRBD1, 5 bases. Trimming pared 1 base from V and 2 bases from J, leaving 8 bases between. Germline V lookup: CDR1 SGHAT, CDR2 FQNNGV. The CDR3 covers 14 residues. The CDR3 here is CASSLGGGNTEAFF. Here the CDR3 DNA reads TGTGCCAGCAGCTTAGGCGGGGGTAACACTGAAGCTTTCTTT.

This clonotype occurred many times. The CDR3 region has the DNA TGCGCCAGTACCGCTACAACAGGGGGTAGCGACGAGCAGTACTTC. It encodes CASTATTGGSDEQYF. The chain carries TRBV10-1 and TRBJ2-7, with 8 positions matching TRBD1. The trim removed 9 bases at V and 5 bases at J, leaving 15 bases unmatched. The CDR3 has 15 amino acids. Germline loops: CDR1 WNHNN, CDR2 SYGVQD (reference sequence).

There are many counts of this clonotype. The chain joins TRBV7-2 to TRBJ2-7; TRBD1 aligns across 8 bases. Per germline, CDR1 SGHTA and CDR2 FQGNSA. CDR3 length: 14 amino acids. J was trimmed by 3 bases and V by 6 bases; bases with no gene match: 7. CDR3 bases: TGTGCCAGCAGACCTCCAGGGGGCGGCTACGAGCAGTACTTC. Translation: CASRPPGGGYEQYF.